Listed here are 4 T cell receptor beta chains from one sample, sequenced in a study of blood T cell repertoires in COVID-19. Using immunoSEQ multiplex PCR, the repertoire was profiled, and TCRdb retains in-frame clones only, with some absent. The repertoire consists of around 160,000 clones, with 85% to 90% occurring once and the leading ten covering 13%. Specimen: peripheral blood. Receptor source: a young man with COVID-19, enrolled during active disease.

The chain uses TRBV4-3 and TRBJ2-2, with D uncertain. Germline CDR1 reads LGHNA; CDR2 reads YSLEER. The germline V and J ends were trimmed by 0 bases and 3 bases, with 11 bases remaining between them. The CDR3 extends over 16 amino acids. CDR3 loop: CASSQDSAGYTGELFF. CDR3 nucleotide sequence: TGCGCCAGCAGCCAAGACTCGGCAGGTTACACCGGGGAGCTGTTTTTT.

This sequence joins TRBV18 and TRBJ2-1; TRBD1 matches at 7 bases. CDR1 and CDR2 from the germline V gene are KGHSH and LQKENI. The CDR3 totals 13 residues. Trimming at V came to 3 bases and at J to 7 bases, leaving 3 bases not matched to a gene. CDR3 region: CASSPGQNNEQFF. CDR3 coding DNA: TGTGCCAGCTCACCGGGACAGAATAATGAGCAGTTCTTC.

The chain carries TRBV18 and TRBJ2-1; TRBD2 aligns across 12 bases. J lost 6 bases, V lost 3 bases, and 9 bases had no gene match. This CDR3 comprises 17 residues. The V gene's germline CDR1 is KGHSH and CDR2 LQKENI. The CDR3 loop reads CASSPSVASGRVNEQFF. The CDR3 DNA reads as TGTGCCAGCTCACCCTCGGTGGCTAGCGGGAGGGTCAATGAGCAGTTCTTC.

J is TRBJ1-1 and V is TRBV9; 8 bases align to TRBD1. Germline V CDR1 and CDR2: SGDLS, YYNGEE. The trim removed 0 bases at V and 8 bases at J, leaving 9 bases unmatched. The CDR3 extends over 15 amino acids. The CDR3 region has the DNA TGTGCCAGCAGCGTAGGGTCCGACAGGGGAGGGGAAGCTTTCTTT. As protein: CASSVGSDRGGEAFF.